This T cell receptor beta chain was obtained from a study of cytomegalovirus exposure and HLA in healthy donors. Only a few counts were recorded for this clone. V lost 0 bases, J lost 3 bases, and 2 bases stayed unmatched. Germline V gives CDR1 MNHEY, CDR2 SVGAGI. The CDR3 length is 15 residues. With 60 Vbeta and 13 Jbeta primers, the PCR was carried out. Libraries were prepared by immunoSEQ multiplex PCR; TCRdb keeps only in-frame clonotypes and omits some of them. The sample holds around 120,000 clones, roughly 79% seen once. The clonotype was recovered from a woman aged 50 to 65 in good health and CMV-seronegative. The chain links TRBV6-5 to TRBJ2-5; 9 positions agree with TRBD2. Material for sequencing was PBMCs. The DNA of the CDR3 is TGTGCCAGCAGTTACTCTCCTAGCGGGAAAGAGACCCAGTACTTC. Translated, it gives CASSYSPSGKETQYF.